This T cell receptor beta chain was recorded in a study of regulatory T cells after allogeneic stem cell transplantation (dated by TCRdb to 2016 to 2019). A note on the overall study: Each patient's group depended on whether acute graft-versus-host disease developed within 100 days after stem cell transplantation. CD4+CD25+CD127- regulatory T cells were isolated from patient PBMCs by fluorescence-activated cell sorting. Conventional CD4+ T cells defined as CD4+CD25+/-CD127+ were also sorted and TCR-sequenced for comparison in the study. The study compared the regulatory T-cell TCR repertoire after allogeneic stem cell transplantation between patients with and without acute graft-versus-host disease. Summary of the overall study and its limitations: Top 10 regulatory T-cell clones occupied a significantly larger repertoire share in non-GvHD patients, suggesting expansion of presumably allo-specific protective clones. No significant difference in conventional CD4+ T-cell repertoire diversity was found between patients with and without graft-versus-host disease. No regulatory T-cell clones were found to be shared by all patients, and no significant correlation was observed between sorted cell numbers and the inverse Simpson index. Patients without graft-versus-host disease showed a less diverse, more focused regulatory T-cell TCR repertoire than patients with the disease. The small patient sample size meant the findings required validation in a larger cohort.

The data were produced on an Illumina MiSeq. The SMARTer RACE cDNA Amplification kit was used to reverse transcribe the RNA, and the TCR beta CDR3 region was then amplified. The RNeasy Mini Kit was used to extract RNA from the sorted cells. Illumina paired-end sequencing was applied to the TCR beta amplicons. Regarding the original processing steps: TCR repertoire analysis used MiXCR, VDJtools and the tcR R package. The inverse Simpson index was used to measure diversity, and clones were grouped as rare, small, medium or expanded based on each clone's proportion of the repertoire. TCRdb took the public reads, trimmed them with fastp at Q25, ran MiXCR for clone calling and kept in-frame beta chains. When rows share a CDR3 protein, they turn into one entry using the most common DNA and genes. The V and J calls and clone size are TCRdb's, not the authors'. The sample includes over 350 distinct CDR3 sequences, with about 20% observed a single time. The ten largest clones add up to under 20% of the sample.

The time point tag for this specimen amounts to: 30 days after allogeneic hematopoietic stem cell transplantation. At 30 days after allogeneic hematopoietic stem cell transplantation, peripheral blood mononuclear cells were collected from the patients. According to the germline V gene (reference sequence), CDR1 reads DFQATT and CDR2 reads SNEGSKA. V is trimmed back by 6 bases and J by 2 bases, and the junction contains 11 bases that no gene match accounts for. The CDR3, cysteine through phenylalanine, is 16 amino acids long. The DNA shown is the 48-base CDR3, in frame from base 1. This clonotype is categorized as large (0.1 to 1%). The antigen it recognizes is unknown. No qualities accompany the bases; no much larger clone lies one base away.

Here the chain combines TRBV20-1 and TRBJ1-5; 9 junctional bases match TRBD1. The source is a human patient who had an allogeneic stem cell transplant, so the T cells may come from the graft donor. The material sequenced was sorted CD4+ T cells from blood (whether regulatory or conventional is not recorded), taken 30 days after allogeneic stem cell transplant. The CDR3 protein is CSATLQGAKGNQPQHF. The nucleotide sequence reads as follows: TGCAGTGCCACGTTACAGGGGGCGAAGGGCAATCAGCCCCAGCATTTT.